Sequencing of this T cell receptor beta chain was carried out in a study of Ad26.COV2.S vaccination and SARS-CoV-2 variants. Data came from immunoSEQ multiplex PCR; TCRdb stores just in-frame clones and leaves some out. This table has 350,000 to 550,000 clones, 89% appearing once. Documented treatment: 19 received Ad26.COV2.S at low or high dose, single or two shots; about 5 received placebo; per-sample allocation not given. The samples date from day 63 after the first vaccine or placebo injection. The sample came from a Boston adult aged 18-55 years. CDR1 and CDR2 from the germline V gene are LGHDT and YNNKEL (reference sequence). This CDR3 has 14 amino acids. V shed 2 bases and J shed 5 bases, with 12 bases lying between them.

This TCR came from a person aged 18-60 years who received the Ad26.COV2.S COVID-19 vaccine or a placebo. This sequence joins TRBV3-1 (or the pseudogene TRBV3-2) and TRBJ1-1; D ambiguous. The input for sequencing was peripheral blood, taken in a trial of Ad26.COV2.S vaccine versus placebo. CDR3 sequence: CASSQSGGRTEAFF. CDR3 sequence (DNA): TGTGCCAGCAGCCAATCAGGTGGAAGGACTGAAGCTTTCTTT.